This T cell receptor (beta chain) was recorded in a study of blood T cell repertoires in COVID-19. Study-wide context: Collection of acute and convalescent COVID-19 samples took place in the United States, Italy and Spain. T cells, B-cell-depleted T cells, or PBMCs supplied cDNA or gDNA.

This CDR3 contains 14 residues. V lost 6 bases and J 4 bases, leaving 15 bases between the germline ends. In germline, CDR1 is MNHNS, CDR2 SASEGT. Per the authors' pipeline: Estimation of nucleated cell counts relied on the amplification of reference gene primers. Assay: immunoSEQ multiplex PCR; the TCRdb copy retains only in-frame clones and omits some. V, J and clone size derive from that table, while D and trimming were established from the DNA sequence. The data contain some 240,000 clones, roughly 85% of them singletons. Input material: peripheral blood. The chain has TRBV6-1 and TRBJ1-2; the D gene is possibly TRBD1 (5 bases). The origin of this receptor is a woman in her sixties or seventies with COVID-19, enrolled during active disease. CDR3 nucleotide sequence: TGTGCCAGCAGCCCCGGGCAGGGCCCCTATGGCTACACCTTC. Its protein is CASSPGQGPYGYTF.